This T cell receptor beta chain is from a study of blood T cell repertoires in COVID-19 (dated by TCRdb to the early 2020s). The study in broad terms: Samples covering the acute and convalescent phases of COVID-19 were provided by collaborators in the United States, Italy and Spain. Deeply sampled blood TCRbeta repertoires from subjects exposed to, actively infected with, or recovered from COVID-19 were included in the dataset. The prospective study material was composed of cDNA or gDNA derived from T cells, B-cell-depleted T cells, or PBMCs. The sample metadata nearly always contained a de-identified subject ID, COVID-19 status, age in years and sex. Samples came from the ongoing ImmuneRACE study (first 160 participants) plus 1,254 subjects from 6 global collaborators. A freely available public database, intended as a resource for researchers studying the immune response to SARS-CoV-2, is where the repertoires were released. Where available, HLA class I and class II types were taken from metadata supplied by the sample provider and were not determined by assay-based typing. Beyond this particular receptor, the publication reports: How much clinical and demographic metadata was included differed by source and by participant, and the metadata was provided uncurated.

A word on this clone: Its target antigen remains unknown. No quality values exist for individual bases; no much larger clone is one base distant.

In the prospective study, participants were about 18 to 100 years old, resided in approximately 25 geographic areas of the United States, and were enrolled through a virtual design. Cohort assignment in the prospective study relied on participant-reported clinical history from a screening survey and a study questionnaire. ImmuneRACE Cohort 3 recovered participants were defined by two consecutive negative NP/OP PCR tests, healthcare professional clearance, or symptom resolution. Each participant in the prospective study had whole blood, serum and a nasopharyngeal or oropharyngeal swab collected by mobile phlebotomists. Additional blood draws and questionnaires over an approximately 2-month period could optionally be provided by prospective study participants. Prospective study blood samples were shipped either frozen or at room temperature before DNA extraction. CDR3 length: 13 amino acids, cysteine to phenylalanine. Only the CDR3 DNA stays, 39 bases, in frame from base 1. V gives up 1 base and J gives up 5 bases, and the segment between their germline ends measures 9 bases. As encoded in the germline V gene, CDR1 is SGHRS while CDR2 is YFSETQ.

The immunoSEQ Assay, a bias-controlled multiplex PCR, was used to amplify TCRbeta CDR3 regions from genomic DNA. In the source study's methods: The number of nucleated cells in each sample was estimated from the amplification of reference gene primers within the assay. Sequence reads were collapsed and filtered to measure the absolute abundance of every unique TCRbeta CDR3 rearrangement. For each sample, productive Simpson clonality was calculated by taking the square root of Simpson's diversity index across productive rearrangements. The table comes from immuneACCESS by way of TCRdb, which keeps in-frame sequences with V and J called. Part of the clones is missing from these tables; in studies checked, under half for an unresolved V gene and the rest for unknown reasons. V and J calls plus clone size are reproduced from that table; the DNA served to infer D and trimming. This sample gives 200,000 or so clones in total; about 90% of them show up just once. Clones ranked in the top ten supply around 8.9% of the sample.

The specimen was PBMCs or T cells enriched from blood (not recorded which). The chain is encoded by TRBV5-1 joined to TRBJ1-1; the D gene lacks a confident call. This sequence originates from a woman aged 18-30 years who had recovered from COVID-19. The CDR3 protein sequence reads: CASSLSGETEAFF. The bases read TGCGCCAGCAGCTTGTCCGGGGAAACTGAAGCTTTCTTT.